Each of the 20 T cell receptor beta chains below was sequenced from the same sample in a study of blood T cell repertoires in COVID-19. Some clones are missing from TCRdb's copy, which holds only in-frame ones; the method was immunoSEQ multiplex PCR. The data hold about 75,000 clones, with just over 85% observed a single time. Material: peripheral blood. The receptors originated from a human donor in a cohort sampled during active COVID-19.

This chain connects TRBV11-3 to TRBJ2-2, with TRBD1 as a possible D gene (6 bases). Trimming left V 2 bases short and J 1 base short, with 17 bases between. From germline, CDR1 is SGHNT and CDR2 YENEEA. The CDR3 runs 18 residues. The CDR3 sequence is CASSLLGGTQWNTGELFF. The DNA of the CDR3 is TGTGCCAGCAGCTTATTGGGTGGGACACAATGGAACACCGGGGAGCTGTTTTTT. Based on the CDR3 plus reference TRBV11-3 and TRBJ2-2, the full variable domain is EAGVVQSPRYKIIEKKQPVAFWCNPISGHNTLYWYLQNLGQGPELLIRYENEEAVDDSQLPKDRFSAERLKGVDSTLKIQPAELGDSAVYLCASSLLGGTQWNTGELFFGEGSRLTVL.

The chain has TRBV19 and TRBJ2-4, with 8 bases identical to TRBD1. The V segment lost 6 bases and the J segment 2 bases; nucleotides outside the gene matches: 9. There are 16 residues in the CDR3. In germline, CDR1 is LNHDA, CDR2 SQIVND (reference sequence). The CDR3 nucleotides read TGTGCCAGTAGCGGGACAGGTAGTTTGACCAAAAACATTCAGTACTTC. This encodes CASSGTGSLTKNIQYF.

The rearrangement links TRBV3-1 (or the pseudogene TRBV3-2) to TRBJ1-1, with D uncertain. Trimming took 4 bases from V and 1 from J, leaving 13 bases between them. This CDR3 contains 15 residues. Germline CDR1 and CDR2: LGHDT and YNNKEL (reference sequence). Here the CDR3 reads CASSPSSEKNTEAFF. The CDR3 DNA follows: TGTGCCAGCAGCCCTAGTTCAGAAAAGAACACTGAAGCTTTCTTT.

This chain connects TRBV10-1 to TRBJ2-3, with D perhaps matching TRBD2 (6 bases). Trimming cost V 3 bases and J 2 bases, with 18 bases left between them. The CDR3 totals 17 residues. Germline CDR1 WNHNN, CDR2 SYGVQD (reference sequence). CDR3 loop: CASSERLVVSPTDTQYF. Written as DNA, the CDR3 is TGCGCCAGCAGTGAAAGACTAGTGGTTTCCCCCACAGATACGCAGTATTTT.

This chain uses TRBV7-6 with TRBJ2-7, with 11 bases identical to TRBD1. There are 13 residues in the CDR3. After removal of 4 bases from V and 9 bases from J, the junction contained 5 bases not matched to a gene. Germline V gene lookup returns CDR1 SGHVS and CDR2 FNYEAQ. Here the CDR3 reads CASSSRDRGWQYF. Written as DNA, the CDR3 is TGTGCCAGCAGCTCCCGGGACAGGGGGTGGCAGTACTTC.

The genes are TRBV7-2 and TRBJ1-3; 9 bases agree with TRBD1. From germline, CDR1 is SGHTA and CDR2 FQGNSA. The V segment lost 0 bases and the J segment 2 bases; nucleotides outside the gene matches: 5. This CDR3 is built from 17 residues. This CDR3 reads CASSLAGTGKAGNTIYF. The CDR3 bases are TGTGCCAGCAGCTTAGCGGGGACAGGGAAGGCTGGAAACACCATATATTTT.

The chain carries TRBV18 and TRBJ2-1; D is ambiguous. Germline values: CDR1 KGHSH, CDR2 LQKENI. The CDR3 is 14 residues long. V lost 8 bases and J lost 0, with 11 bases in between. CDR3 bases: TGTGCCAGCGAGAAGACAAGCTCCTACAATGAGCAGTTCTTC. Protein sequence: CASEKTSSYNEQFF.

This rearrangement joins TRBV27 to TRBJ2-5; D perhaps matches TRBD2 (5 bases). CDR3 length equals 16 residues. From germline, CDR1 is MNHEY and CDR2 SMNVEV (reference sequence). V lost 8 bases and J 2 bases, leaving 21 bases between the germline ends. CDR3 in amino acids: CASPCEMRGKQETQYF. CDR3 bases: TGTGCCAGCCCCTGTGAGATGCGAGGGAAACAAGAGACCCAGTACTTC.

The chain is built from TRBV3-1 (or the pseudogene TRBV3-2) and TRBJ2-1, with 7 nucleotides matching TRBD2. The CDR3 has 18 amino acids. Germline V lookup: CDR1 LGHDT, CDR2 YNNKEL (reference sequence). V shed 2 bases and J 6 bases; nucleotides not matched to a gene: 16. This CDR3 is CASSQSLPAGEDGNEQFF. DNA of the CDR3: TGTGCCAGCAGCCAAAGTCTCCCGGCGGGGGAGGATGGCAATGAGCAGTTCTTC.

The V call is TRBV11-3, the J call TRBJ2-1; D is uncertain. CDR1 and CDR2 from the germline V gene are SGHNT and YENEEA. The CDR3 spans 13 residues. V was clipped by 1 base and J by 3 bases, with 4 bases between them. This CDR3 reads CASSLGGYNEQFF. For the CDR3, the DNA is TGTGCCAGCAGCTTAGGCGGCTACAATGAGCAGTTCTTC.

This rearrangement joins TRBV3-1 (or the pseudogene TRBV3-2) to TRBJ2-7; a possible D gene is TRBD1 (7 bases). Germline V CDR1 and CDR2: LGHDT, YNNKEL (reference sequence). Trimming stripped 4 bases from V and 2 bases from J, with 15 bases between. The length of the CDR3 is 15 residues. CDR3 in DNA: TGTGCCAGCAGCCCTCCAGGGGGGTGGACCTACGAGCAGTACTTC. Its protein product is CASSPPGGWTYEQYF.

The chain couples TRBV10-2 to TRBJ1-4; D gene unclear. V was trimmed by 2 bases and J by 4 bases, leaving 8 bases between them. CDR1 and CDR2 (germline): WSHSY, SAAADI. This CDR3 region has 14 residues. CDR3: CASSEAQINEKLFF. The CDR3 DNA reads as TGCGCCAGCAGTGAGGCCCAGATTAATGAAAAACTGTTTTTT.

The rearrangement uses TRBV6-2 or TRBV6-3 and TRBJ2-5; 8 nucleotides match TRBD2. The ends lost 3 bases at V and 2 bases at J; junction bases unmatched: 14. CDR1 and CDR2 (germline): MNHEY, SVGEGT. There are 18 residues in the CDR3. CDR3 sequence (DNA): TGTGCCAGCAGTTATTGGTCGGGAGGGAACGGCGAACAAGAGACCCAGTACTTC. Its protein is CASSYWSGGNGEQETQYF.

The CDR3 DNA follows: TGTGCCAGCAGCTTAAGCGCGGGGACGACCTACAATGAGCAGTTCTTC. This codes for CASSLSAGTTYNEQFF. This chain joins TRBV7-3 and TRBJ2-1, with a weak D call TRBD2 (6 bases). This CDR3 region has 16 residues. V lost 1 base and J 2 bases, leaving 12 bases between the germline ends. CDR1 and CDR2 from the germline V gene are SGHTA and FQGTGA.

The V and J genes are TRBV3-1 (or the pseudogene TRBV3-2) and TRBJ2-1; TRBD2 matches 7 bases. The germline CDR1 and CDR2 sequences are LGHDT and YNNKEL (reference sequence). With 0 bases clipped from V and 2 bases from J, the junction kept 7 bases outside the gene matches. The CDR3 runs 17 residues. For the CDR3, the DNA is TGTGCCAGCAGCCAAGATCTTATCCGGGGGGCCTACAATGAGCAGTTCTTC. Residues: CASSQDLIRGAYNEQFF.

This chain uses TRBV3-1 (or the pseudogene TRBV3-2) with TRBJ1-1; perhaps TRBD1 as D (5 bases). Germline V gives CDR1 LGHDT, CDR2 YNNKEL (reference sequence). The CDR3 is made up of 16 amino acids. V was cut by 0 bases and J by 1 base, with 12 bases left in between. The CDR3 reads CASSQDSWTQNTEAFF. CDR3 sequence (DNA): TGTGCCAGCAGCCAAGATTCATGGACACAGAACACTGAAGCTTTCTTT.

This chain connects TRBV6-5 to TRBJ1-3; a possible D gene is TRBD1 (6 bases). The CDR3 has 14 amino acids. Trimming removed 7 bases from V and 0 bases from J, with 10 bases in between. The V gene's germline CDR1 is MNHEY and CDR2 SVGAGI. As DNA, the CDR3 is TGTGCCAGCAACAGGGAAAACTCTGGAAACACCATATATTTT. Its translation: CASNRENSGNTIYF.

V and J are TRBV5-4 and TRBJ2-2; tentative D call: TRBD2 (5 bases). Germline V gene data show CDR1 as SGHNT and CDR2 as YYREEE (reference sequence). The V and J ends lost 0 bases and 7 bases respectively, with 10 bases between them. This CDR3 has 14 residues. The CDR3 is CASSLEGRIGELFF. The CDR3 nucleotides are TGTGCCAGCAGCTTGGAAGGGAGAATCGGGGAGCTGTTTTTT. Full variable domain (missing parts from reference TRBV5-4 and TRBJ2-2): ETGVTQSPTHLIKTRGQQVTLRCSSQSGHNTVSWYQQALGQGPQFIFQYYREEENGRGNFPPRFSGLQFPNYSSELNVNALELDDSALYLCASSLEGRIGELFFGEGSRLTVL.

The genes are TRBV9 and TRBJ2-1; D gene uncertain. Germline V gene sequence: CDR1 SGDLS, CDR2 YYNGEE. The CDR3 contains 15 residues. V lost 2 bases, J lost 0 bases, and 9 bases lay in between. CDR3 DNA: TGTGCCAGCAGCGTGACGGGTTACTCCTACAATGAGCAGTTCTTC. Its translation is CASSVTGYSYNEQFF.

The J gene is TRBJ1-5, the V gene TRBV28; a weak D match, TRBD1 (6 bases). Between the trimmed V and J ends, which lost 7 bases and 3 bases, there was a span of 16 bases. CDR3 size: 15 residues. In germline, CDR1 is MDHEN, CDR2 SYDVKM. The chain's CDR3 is CASTPVGDTNQPQHF. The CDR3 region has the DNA TGTGCCAGCACCCCAGTGGGGGACACCAATCAGCCCCAGCATTTT. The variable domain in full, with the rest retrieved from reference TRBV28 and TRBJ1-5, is DVKVTQSSRYLVKRTGEKVFLECVQDMDHENMFWYRQDPGLGLRLIYFSYDVKMKEKGDIPEGYSVSREKKERFSLILESASTNQTSMYLCASTPVGDTNQPQHFGDGTRLSIL.